The 25 T cell receptor beta chains below were found in one sample sequenced in a study of OX40 agonist ivuxolimab in advanced cancers. Sequencing was performed with immunoSEQ multiplex PCR; in TCRdb, only in-frame clones are kept and a portion is missing. The repertoire holds under 150,000 clones, roughly 91% seen once, with roughly 1% in the top ten. The sample was CD4+ or CD8+ T cells sorted from blood, taken in a trial of the OX40 agonist ivuxolimab. The receptors here all came from an adult with an advanced solid tumor such as melanoma, head and neck, liver or kidney cancer.

The CDR3 DNA follows: TGTGCCAGTAGTCCTTGGACAGGGGGCTACAATGAGCAGTTCTTC. Residues: CASSPWTGGYNEQFF. The chain couples TRBV19 to TRBJ2-1; 10 bases map to TRBD1. The trim removed 5 bases at V and 3 bases at J, leaving 4 bases unmatched. This CDR3 has 15 residues. From germline, CDR1 is LNHDA and CDR2 SQIVND (reference sequence).

This rearrangement joins TRBV19 to TRBJ2-3, with D unresolved. V lost 3 bases, J lost 2 bases, and 9 bases lay in between. Looked up from germline, CDR1 is LNHDA and CDR2 is SQIVND (reference sequence). The CDR3 loop spans 14 amino acids. CDR3 in amino acids: CASSMGGYTDTQYF. The CDR3 DNA reads as TGTGCCAGTAGTATGGGCGGCTACACAGATACGCAGTATTTT.

The rearrangement joins TRBV5-1 to TRBJ1-3; TRBD1 agrees at 8 bases. CDR3 length: 16 amino acids. Trimming removed 4 bases from V and 0 bases from J; junction bases left unmatched: 6. CDR1 is SGHRS, CDR2 YFSETQ, per germline. This chain's CDR3 is CASSPGTGLSGNTIYF. CDR3 DNA: TGCGCCAGCAGCCCAGGGACAGGCCTCTCTGGAAACACCATATATTTT.

The J gene is TRBJ2-5, the V gene TRBV5-1, with D possibly matching TRBD2 (6 bases). The length of the CDR3 is 13 residues. The germline CDR1 and CDR2 sequences are SGHRS and YFSETQ. The V gene lost 0 bases and the J gene lost 5 bases, with 8 bases spanning the gap. The CDR3 is CASSLGRGETQYF. Here the CDR3 DNA reads TGCGCCAGCAGCTTGGGTCGGGGGGAGACCCAGTACTTC.

The CDR3 DNA reads TGTGCCAGCAGTTCCGACAGGGGCCATAGCAATCAGCCCCAGCATTTT. Translation gives CASSSDRGHSNQPQHF. The V and J genes are TRBV5-6 and TRBJ1-5; TRBD1 aligns across 8 bases. V gave up 5 bases and J gave up 0 bases; unmatched junction bases: 7. Germline V CDR1 and CDR2: SGHDT, YYEEEE. This CDR3 has 16 residues. Supplemented by reference TRBV5-6 and TRBJ1-5, the full variable domain reads DAGVTQSPTHLIKTRGQQVTLRCSPKSGHDTVSWYQQALGQGPQFIFQYYEEEERQRGNFPDRFSGHQFPNYSSELNVNALLLGDSALYLCASSSDRGHSNQPQHFGDGTRLSIL.

V usage is TRBV29-1 and J usage is TRBJ1-2, with D possibly matching TRBD1 (5 bases). CDR1 is SQVTM and CDR2 is ANQGSEA in the germline V gene. CDR3 size: 14 residues. The ends were cut back, 3 bases at V and 3 bases at J, with 14 bases in the middle. This CDR3 reads CSVDPGLGDYGYTF. The DNA of the CDR3 is TGCAGCGTTGACCCAGGGTTAGGGGACTATGGCTACACCTTC. The full variable domain, in which reference TRBV29-1 and TRBJ1-2 provide the parts outside the CDR3, is SAVISQKPSRDICQRGTSLTIQCQVDSQVTMMFWYRQQPGQSLTLIATANQGSEATYESGFVIDKFPISRPNLTFSTLTVSNMSPEDSSIYLCSVDPGLGDYGYTFGSGTRLTVV.

This chain links TRBV2 with TRBJ2-1; D is undetermined. V was cut by 7 bases and J by 2 bases, with 3 bases left in between. This CDR3 is 11 amino acids long. Per germline, CDR1 SNHLY and CDR2 FYNNEI. The CDR3: CASNTYNEQFF. The CDR3 DNA follows: TGTGCCAGCAACACCTACAATGAGCAGTTCTTC.

The V call is TRBV9, the J call TRBJ1-5, with 7 nucleotides matching TRBD1. Trimming removed 4 bases from V and 7 bases from J; junction bases left unmatched: 8. In germline, CDR1 is SGDLS, CDR2 YYNGEE. The CDR3 has 14 amino acids. CDR3 sequence (DNA): TGTGCCAGCAGCCCACAGGGGAATGAACAGCCCCAGCATTTT. Residues: CASSPQGNEQPQHF.

The chain joins TRBV6-5 to TRBJ2-4; D gene unclear. The germline V gene encodes CDR1 MNHEY and CDR2 SVGAGI. V gave up 4 bases and J gave up 0 bases, with 10 bases separating them. The CDR3 has 15 amino acids. CDR3 in amino acids: CASSFSSLAKNIQYF. CDR3 bases: TGTGCCAGCAGTTTTTCTTCATTAGCCAAAAACATTCAGTACTTC.

Comment on this clone: The sample carries other DNA sequences with the same CDR3. V and J are TRBV5-1 and TRBJ2-7; 11 nucleotides line up with TRBD1. CDR1 is SGHRS and CDR2 is YFSETQ in the germline V gene. The CDR3 totals 14 residues. J was trimmed by 4 bases and V by 3 bases; bases with no gene match: 3. The CDR3 sequence: CASSSGQGAYEQYF. The CDR3 coding sequence is TGCGCCAGCAGCTCAGGACAGGGGGCGTACGAGCAGTACTTC.

This clone was recorded once. The CDR3 DNA follows: TGTGCCAGCAGTACTGGACGGACTCTGGGGGATGAGCAGTTCTTC. Residues: CASSTGRTLGDEQFF. The chain combines TRBV2 with TRBJ2-1, with D possibly called TRBD1 or TRBD2 (5 bases each). The germline gives CDR1 SNHLY, CDR2 FYNNEI. V shed 5 bases and J shed 8 bases, with 19 bases lying between them. This CDR3 spans 15 amino acids.

V usage is TRBV30 and J usage is TRBJ1-2; D gene uncertain. Germline V gives CDR1 GTSNPN, CDR2 SVGIG (reference sequence). This CDR3 region has 11 residues. The ends were cut back, 3 bases at V and 5 bases at J, with 7 bases in the middle. The DNA of the CDR3 is TGTGCCTGGAGCCGACGTTATGGCTACACCTTC. Encoded protein: CAWSRRYGYTF.

V and J are TRBV4-3 and TRBJ2-3; 8 nucleotides agree with TRBD2. Per germline, CDR1 LGHNA and CDR2 YSLEER. The CDR3 contains 15 residues. The trim removed 4 bases at V and 3 bases at J, leaving 6 bases unmatched. CDR3 in amino acids: CASSLLAGGTDTQYF. The DNA for the CDR3 is TGCGCCAGCAGCCTTCTAGCGGGCGGGACAGATACGCAGTATTTT.

This clone was recorded only once. The CDR3 DNA is TGTGCCAGCAGCACACCCGGGGGGGGAGCTTTCTTT. Residues: CASSTPGGGAFF. The chain employs TRBV4-2 and TRBJ1-1, with D perhaps matching TRBD1 (5 bases). Trimming shortened V by 5 bases and J by 10 bases, and 14 bases separated the two germline ends. This CDR3 spans 12 amino acids. Germline-derived CDR1 and CDR2 are LGHNA and YNFKEQ.

This sequence joins TRBV28 and TRBJ2-3; D not certain. V was trimmed by 3 bases and J by 2 bases, leaving 6 bases between them. Germline CDR1 and CDR2: MDHEN and SYDVKM. This CDR3 region has 13 residues. CDR3 sequence: CASSLPPTDTQYF. Written as DNA, the CDR3 is TGTGCCAGCAGTTTGCCCCCCACAGATACGCAGTATTTT.

The chain carries TRBV5-4 and TRBJ2-1, with D possibly TRBD2 on 6 matching bases. Germline-derived CDR1 and CDR2 are SGHNT and YYREEE (reference sequence). V lost 1 base, J lost 7 bases, and 15 bases lay in between. The CDR3 consists of 15 residues. CDR3 sequence (DNA): TGTGCCAGCAGCTTGATGAGACTAGTAACGAATGAGCAGTTCTTC. Translation gives CASSLMRLVTNEQFF.

The chain joins TRBV4-3 to TRBJ1-2; TRBD1 aligns across 10 bases. The germline CDR1 and CDR2 sequences are LGHNA and YSLEER. J was trimmed by 4 bases and V by 0 bases; bases with no gene match: 5. This CDR3 is built from 16 residues. In nucleotides, the CDR3 is TGCGCCAGCAGCCAAGAATTGGGACAGGGGATCTATGGCTACACCTTC. Protein product: CASSQELGQGIYGYTF.

The J gene is TRBJ1-1, the V gene TRBV6-5; TRBD1 might be the D (6 bases). The V end lost 3 bases, the J end lost 4 bases, and 12 bases lay between the germline ends. The CDR3 is 14 residues long. The germline V gene encodes CDR1 MNHEY and CDR2 SVGAGI. CDR3 in DNA: TGTGCCAGCAGTTATACAGGGTGGAGCACTGAAGCTTTCTTT. Translation gives CASSYTGWSTEAFF.

The chain combines TRBV6-5 with TRBJ2-7, with TRBD2 matching 7 bases. The CDR3 is made up of 13 amino acids. The V segment lost 8 bases and the J segment 3 bases; nucleotides outside the gene matches: 7. CDR1 is MNHEY and CDR2 is SVGAGI in the germline V gene. The CDR3: CASSLRERYEQYF. The CDR3, as DNA: TGTGCCAGCTCCCTGCGGGAGCGCTACGAGCAGTACTTC.

The genes are TRBV2 and TRBJ1-2, with TRBD1 identical over 7 bases. This CDR3 has 14 residues. Unmatched junction bases numbered 4, after V lost 0 bases and J lost 6 bases. Germline values: CDR1 SNHLY, CDR2 FYNNEI. CDR3 sequence reads: CASSEARTGNGYTF. The CDR3 bases are TGTGCCAGCAGTGAAGCGAGGACAGGCAATGGCTACACCTTC.

The chain couples TRBV7-8 to TRBJ2-7; unclear D gene. Trimming took off 4 bases at V and 0 bases at J, with 13 bases between the two ends. This CDR3 has 15 amino acids. CDR1 and CDR2 from the germline V gene are SGHVS and FQNEAQ. In DNA form, the CDR3 reads TGTGCCAGCAGCTCCCGTAGGGCCCCCTCCTACGAGCAGTACTTC. It yields the protein CASSSRRAPSYEQYF.

The chain is built from TRBV15 and TRBJ1-1; D is ambiguous. There are 13 residues in the CDR3. Germline V CDR1 and CDR2: LNHNV, YYDKDF (reference sequence). The V end was cut by 5 bases, the J end by 2 bases, with 9 bases between. CDR3 amino acids: CATSVGSNTEAFF. The CDR3 DNA reads as TGTGCCACCAGCGTGGGATCAAACACTGAAGCTTTCTTT.

The chain recombines TRBV5-6 with TRBJ1-1; possible D gene TRBD1, 6 bases. CDR3 length equals 15 residues. The V gene lost 1 base and the J gene lost 3 bases, with 13 bases spanning the gap. Germline values: CDR1 SGHDT, CDR2 YYEEEE. The CDR3 loop is CASSLPGGADTEAFF. The DNA of the CDR3 is TGTGCCAGCAGCTTGCCGGGGGGCGCGGACACTGAAGCTTTCTTT. Full variable domain (remainder filled in from reference TRBV5-6 and TRBJ1-1): DAGVTQSPTHLIKTRGQQVTLRCSPKSGHDTVSWYQQALGQGPQFIFQYYEEEERQRGNFPDRFSGHQFPNYSSELNVNALLLGDSALYLCASSLPGGADTEAFFGQGTRLTVV.

The J gene is TRBJ2-3, the V gene TRBV29-1; either TRBD1 or TRBD2 may fit D (5 bases each). The V end was cut by 5 bases, the J end by 0 bases, with 18 bases between. The length of the CDR3 is 16 residues. Germline-derived CDR1 and CDR2 are SQVTM and ANQGSEA. The CDR3 nucleotides read TGCAGCGTTCACTCTGAGGGGCAGCGTAGCACAGATACGCAGTATTTT. Its protein product is CSVHSEGQRSTDTQYF.

The chain links TRBV5-1 to TRBJ2-1; D ambiguous. CDR1 and CDR2 (germline): SGHRS, YFSETQ. This CDR3 region has 16 residues. V lost 0 bases and J lost 0, with 10 bases in between. The CDR3: CASSLASGRSYNEQFF. The CDR3 nucleotides are TGCGCCAGCAGCTTGGCCTCTGGCCGCTCCTACAATGAGCAGTTCTTC.